The TCR beta chain described here comes from a study of cytomegalovirus exposure and HLA in healthy donors. The PCR was carried out with 60 Vbeta primers and 13 Jbeta primers. Only in-frame clones appear in the TCRdb table, and some are missing; sequencing was by immunoSEQ multiplex PCR. Of a few hundred thousand clones listed, about nine tenths are singletons. Germline V lookup: CDR1 MNHNS, CDR2 SASEGT. This CDR3 region has 16 residues. V was clipped by 4 bases and J by 6 bases; unmatched bases: 11. This clone was observed a handful of times. Its antigen remains unknown. Whole-study results and caveats: The only immune exposure information that was available was CMV serostatus.

The sample taken for sequencing was PBMCs. This clonotype originated in a girl aged 2 to 9 in good health and CMV-seronegative. This sequence joins TRBV6-1 and TRBJ2-7; 11 bases are shared with TRBD2. CDR3: CASSALGGSGRAEQYF. Written as DNA, the CDR3 is TGTGCCAGCAGTGCGCTAGGCGGTAGCGGGAGGGCCGAGCAGTACTTC.